The clone carrying this T cell receptor beta chain was detected many times. The germline V gene has CDR1 LGHNA and CDR2 YSLEER. V was trimmed by 1 base and J by 3 bases, leaving 13 bases between them. This CDR3 comprises 15 residues. Using its own MiXCR run on the RT-PCR reads, TCRdb lists one record per CDR3 protein. The table lists about 680,000 distinct CDR3 sequences, 12% to 15% of them singletons. Material for sequencing was memory CD4+ T cells from blood. The receptor comes from a female donor in good health, serving as a healthy control. The rearrangement joins TRBV4-3 to TRBJ2-7, with D hard to call. Here the CDR3 DNA reads TGCGCCAGCAGCCAAGGGGTTCAGAGAAGCTACGAGCAGTACTTC. This translates into CASSQGVQRSYEQYF.